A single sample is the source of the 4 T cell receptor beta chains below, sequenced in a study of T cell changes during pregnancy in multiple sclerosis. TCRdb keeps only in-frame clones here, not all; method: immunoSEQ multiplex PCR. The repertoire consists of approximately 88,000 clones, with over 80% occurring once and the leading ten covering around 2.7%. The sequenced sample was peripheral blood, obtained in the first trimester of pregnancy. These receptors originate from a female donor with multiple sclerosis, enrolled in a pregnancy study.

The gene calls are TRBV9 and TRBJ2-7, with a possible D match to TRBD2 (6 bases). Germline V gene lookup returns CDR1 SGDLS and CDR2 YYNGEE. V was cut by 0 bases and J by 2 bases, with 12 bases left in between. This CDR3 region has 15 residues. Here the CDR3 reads CASSVAPGEAYEQYF. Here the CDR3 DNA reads TGTGCCAGCAGCGTAGCTCCGGGGGAAGCCTACGAGCAGTACTTC.

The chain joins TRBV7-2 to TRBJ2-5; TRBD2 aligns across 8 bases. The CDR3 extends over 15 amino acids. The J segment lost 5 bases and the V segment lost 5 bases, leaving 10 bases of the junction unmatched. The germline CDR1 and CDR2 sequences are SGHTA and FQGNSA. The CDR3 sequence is CASSPPGGLGETQYF. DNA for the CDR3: TGTGCCAGCAGCCCCCCGGGGGGGCTGGGGGAGACCCAGTACTTC.

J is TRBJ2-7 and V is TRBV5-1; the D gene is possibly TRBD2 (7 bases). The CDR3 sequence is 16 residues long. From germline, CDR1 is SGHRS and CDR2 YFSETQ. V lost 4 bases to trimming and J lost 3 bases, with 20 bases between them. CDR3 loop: CASSPLGRGTIYEQYF. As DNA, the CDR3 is TGCGCCAGCAGCCCCCTTGGGAGGGGGACCATCTACGAGCAGTACTTC.

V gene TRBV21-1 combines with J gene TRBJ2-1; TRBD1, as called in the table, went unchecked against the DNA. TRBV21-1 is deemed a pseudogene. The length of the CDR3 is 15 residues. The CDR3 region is CASPYRDRGYNEQFF. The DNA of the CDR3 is TGTGCCAGCCCCTATCGGGACAGGGGCTACAATGAGCAGTTCTTC.